This T cell receptor (beta chain) was identified in a study of beta chain features in type 1 diabetes. The CDR3 loop spans 14 amino acids. Germline CDR1 reads LNHDA; CDR2 reads SQIVND (reference sequence). After removal of 3 bases from V and 6 bases from J, the junction contained 5 bases not matched to a gene. Every bit of the isolated RNA underwent reverse transcription, so sequencing read expressed TCRB transcripts. TCRdb's table, derived via immunoSEQ multiplex PCR, lists solely in-frame clones and lacks some. The profile shows over 65,000 clones, under 35% of them singletons. Sequenced material: stem cell memory CD4+ T cells from blood. This TCR was recovered from a woman in her late teens or twenties in good health. V is TRBV19 and J is TRBJ2-7; 10 nucleotides line up with TRBD1. This chain's CDR3 is CASSISGTGAEQYF. CDR3 DNA: TGTGCCAGTAGTATCTCCGGGACAGGGGCCGAGCAGTACTTC. Using reference TRBV19 and TRBJ2-7 for the parts outside the CDR3, the full variable domain is DGGITQSPKYLFRKEGQNVTLSCEQNLNHDAMYWYRQDPGQGLRLIYYSQIVNDFQKGDIAEGYSVSREKKESFPLTVTSAQKNPTAFYLCASSISGTGAEQYFGPGTRLTVT.